This TCR beta chain was observed in a study of blood T cell repertoires in COVID-19. The CDR3 has 12 amino acids. V was pared by 6 bases and J by 4 bases, with 9 bases between. The germline CDR1 and CDR2 sequences are SNHLY and FYNNEI. The data were produced by immunoSEQ multiplex PCR, yet TCRdb's version contains in-frame clones alone and is incomplete. This sample has 130,000 to 150,000 clones; 87% occur once, and the top ten carry 30% to 45%. V and J are TRBV2 and TRBJ1-2; D unresolved. Sample: peripheral blood. This clonotype was obtained from a man between 45 and 60 years old who had recovered from COVID-19. The CDR3 protein is CASSEDSYGYTF. The CDR3 nucleotides read TGTGCCAGCAGCGAGGACTCCTATGGCTACACCTTC.